The present entry profiles one TCR beta chain with its context. Germline CDR1 is LGHNA and CDR2 is YNFKEQ. The V and J ends lost 0 bases and 9 bases respectively, with 8 bases between them. This CDR3 contains 12 residues. In the study's own analysis: Reference gene primer amplification in the assay estimated nucleated cell counts. TCRdb's table, derived via immunoSEQ multiplex PCR, lists solely in-frame clones and lacks some. D and trimming come from the DNA, and the V and J calls and clone size come from that table. The sample records approximately 300,000 clones, roughly 88% being singletons. This specimen comes from a study of blood T cell repertoires in COVID-19. Study-wide background: From the United States, Italy and Spain came samples of acute and convalescent COVID-19. T cells, B-cell-depleted T cells, or PBMCs provided the cDNA or gDNA that served as material.

This TCR derives from a woman aged 50 to 60 with acute or convalescent COVID-19. The chain employs TRBV4-2 and TRBJ2-5; no definite D call. The sample taken for sequencing was peripheral blood. The DNA for the CDR3 is TGTGCCAGCAGCCAAGAAAACTTCGCCCAGTACTTC. Amino acids: CASSQENFAQYF.